This T cell receptor (beta chain) was obtained from a study of blood T cell repertoires in COVID-19. The CDR3 is made up of 14 amino acids. V lost 8 bases and J lost 5, with 16 bases in between. Germline V gene lookup returns CDR1 LNHDA and CDR2 SQIVND (reference sequence). Authors' analysis steps: Reference gene primers were amplified, and this amplification served to estimate nucleated cell counts. Some clones are missing from TCRdb's copy, which holds only in-frame ones; the method was immunoSEQ multiplex PCR. V, J and clone size were drawn from that table, and D and trimming were deduced from the DNA. The table lists tens of thousands of clones, more than 90% of them singletons.

Sequenced sample: peripheral blood. This TCR came from a human donor in a cohort sampled during active COVID-19. The V gene is TRBV19, the J gene TRBJ2-1; D remains unclear. CDR3 DNA sequence: TGTGCCAGTCTCCCGAGCGTTTCTCACAATGAGCAGTTCTTC. Translation gives CASLPSVSHNEQFF.